These T cell receptor beta chains were read from a single sample in a study of regulatory T cells in long-lasting Graves disease. Using its own MiXCR run on the multiplex PCR reads, TCRdb lists one record per CDR3 protein. The sample lists 300,000 to 400,000 distinct CDR3 sequences, approximately 15% seen once, with just under 30% in the top ten. Another study also made use of these data, one on T cells in Graves' hyperthyroidism and ophthalmopathy.

Sequenced here: peripheral blood mononuclear cells (PBMCs), sampled at new diagnosis, from a patient treated with antithyroid drugs. The receptors were gathered from a man aged 40-55 years with Graves disease. Both conserved end residues are part of each CDR3. The D gene is left open where the match is weak. Not every row has a clone size; where given, it reads once, few, many or a size class.

TRBJ2-3,TRBV20-1,.,.,TGCAGTGCTAGAGCACCCGACGGCCCTCAAGATACGCAGTATTTT,CSARAPDGPQDTQYF
TRBJ1-4,TRBV28,.,TRBD1,TGTGCCAGCAGAGTCCCCGGCAGGGGGGGCTCAACTAATGAAAAACTGTTTTTT,CASRVPGRGGSTNEKLFF
TRBJ1-1,TRBV11-2,many,.,TGTGCCAGCAGCTTAAGCTCAGTCCCTGAAGCTTTCTTT,CASSLSSVPEAFF
TRBJ2-7,TRBV18,.,TRBD2,TGTGCCAGCTCACCACCGCGGGGGGCTAGCTCCTACGAGCAGTACTTC,CASSPPRGASSYEQYF
TRBJ2-7,TRBV28,many,TRBD1,TGTGCCAGCAGGCTCCGGGACAGAACCTACGAGCAGTACTTC,CASRLRDRTYEQYF
TRBJ2-2,TRBV30,.,.,TGTGCCTGGAGTATCATCTGGGCGGTTGACACCGGGGAGCTGTTTTTT,CAWSIIWAVDTGELFF
TRBJ2-1,TRBV5-1,few,.,TGCGCCAGCAGCTTGGTCCAGGGTAGAAATGAGCAGTTCTTC,CASSLVQGRNEQFF
TRBJ2-3,TRBV9,few,.,TGTGCCAGCAGCGTAGACATTTACACAGATACGCAGTATTTT,CASSVDIYTDTQYF
TRBJ2-4,TRBV7-2,few,TRBD1,TGTGCCAGCAGCCAGACAGGGAACAGGTACATTCAGTACTTC,CASSQTGNRYIQYF
TRBJ2-1,TRBV6-5,many,.,TGTGCCAGCAGTTACTCGTCGAGTCCAGGGGTTGGTGAGCAGTTCTTC,CASSYSSSPGVGEQFF
TRBJ1-2,TRBV19,many,.,TGTGCCAGCACTCTCCCGGGGCTTTATGGCTACACCTTC,CASTLPGLYGYTF
TRBJ1-6,TRBV20-1,many,.,TGCAGTGCTAGAGCCCCGGACCGTGGAGAAGCTTCACCCCTCCACTTT,CSARAPDRGEASPLHF
TRBJ1-1,TRBV29-1,many,TRBD1,TGCAGCGTTGAAATGGGACAGGGGGTTTGGGGCACTGAAGCTTTCTTT,CSVEMGQGVWGTEAFF
TRBJ1-6,TRBV20-1,.,.,TGCAGTGCCCTCACCCCGGGACATTTAAGCTCCTATAATTCACCCCTCCACTTT,CSALTPGHLSSYNSPLHF
TRBJ2-4,TRBV6-1,many,.,TGTGCCAGCAGTCGCGCGGGGGCTGGTGGAAACATTCAGTACTTC,CASSRAGAGGNIQYF
TRBJ2-2,TRBV6-1,few,TRBD1,TGTGCCAGCAACCCGACAGGGTGGAACACCGGGGAGCTGTTTTTT,CASNPTGWNTGELFF
TRBJ2-5,TRBV4-1,.,.,TGCGCCAGCAGCCAAGAGTCGGGGGGCGCAGAGACCCAGTACTTC,CASSQESGGAETQYF
TRBJ2-2,TRBV7-8,.,TRBD2,TGTGCCGGCAGAAGAGCGGGGGGGGGCAGTACCGGGGAGCTGTTTTTT,CAGRRAGGGSTGELFF
TRBJ2-5,TRBV12-3/TRBV12-4,many,TRBD1,TGTGCCAGCAGTTCGGGACAGGGGGAGAAGACCCAGTACTTC,CASSSGQGEKTQYF
TRBJ2-1,TRBV7-3,.,TRBD1,TGTGCCAGCAGCTTAGCCGGGACAGCGTACAATGAGCAGTTCTTC,CASSLAGTAYNEQFF
TRBJ2-2,TRBV5-5,.,TRBD1,TGTGCCAGCAGCACGAGATCCGGGACAGGGGGTGGAACCGGGGAGCTGTTTTTT,CASSTRSGTGGGTGELFF
TRBJ2-3,TRBV11-2,many,.,TGTGCCAGCACCCCGAACACAGATACGCAGTATTTT,CASTPNTDTQYF
TRBJ2-3,TRBV7-9,.,.,TGTGCCAGCAGCTTAAGGACGGGACTTAGCACAGATACGCAGTATTTT,CASSLRTGLSTDTQYF
TRBJ2-1,TRBV29-1,.,.,TGCAGCGTTGCGGTGGGTCAAGAGACCCAGTTCTTC,CSVAVGQETQFF
TRBJ1-1,TRBV12-5,many,TRBD1,TGTGCTAGTGGGGGGACAGGGGACGGCACTGAAGCTTTCTTT,CASGGTGDGTEAFF
TRBJ2-5,TRBV20-1,few,TRBD2,TGCAGTGCTAGTATAGCGGGGGTGGAGACCCAGTACTTC,CSASIAGVETQYF
TRBJ1-1,TRBV12-3/TRBV12-4,many,.,TGTGCCAGCACCCGTACGGGAGAAGCTTTCTTT,CASTRTGEAFF
TRBJ2-7,TRBV3-1,many,TRBD2,TGTGCCAGCAGCCACTCCGGGACTAGCTACGAGCAGTACTTC,CASSHSGTSYEQYF
TRBJ2-5,TRBV28,many,TRBD2,TGTGCCAGCAGTTTATCTGGCGGGGGGCCCGGGACCCAGTACTTC,CASSLSGGGPGTQYF
TRBJ2-5,TRBV15,.,.,TGTGCCACCAGCAGAGAGTCCAGGGGAGAGACCCAGTACTTC,CATSRESRGETQYF
TRBJ1-5,TRBV18,many,.,TGTGCCAGCTCACCTGGGGTCCCATATGGGAGCAATCAGCCCCAGCATTTT,CASSPGVPYGSNQPQHF
TRBJ2-1,TRBV4-1,.,.,TGCGCCAGCAGCCAAGAGGCGTCCCCCTACAATGAGCAGTTCTTC,CASSQEASPYNEQFF
TRBJ2-6,TRBV10-1,.,.,TGCGCCAGCAGACCCCCCGCACGAGGCAGGCAAGGGCTTTCTGGGGCCAACGTCCTGACTTTC,CASRPPARGRQGLSGANVLTF
TRBJ2-2,TRBV7-2,.,.,TGTGCCAGCCCCAGCGGGCACGGGGAGCTGTTTTTT,CASPSGHGELFF
TRBJ2-5,TRBV6-2/TRBV6-3,.,.,TGTGCCAGCAGAGCCCGGGGGAGCGGTGGGCAAGAGACCCAGTACTTC,CASRARGSGGQETQYF
TRBJ1-6,TRBV18,many,.,TGTGCCAGCTCACCATCTCCCGGGGATTCACCCCTCCACTTT,CASSPSPGDSPLHF
TRBJ2-2,TRBV19,.,.,TGTGCCAGTAGTATAGGCCGGGGGCTGCCCGGGGAGCTGTTTTTT,CASSIGRGLPGELFF
TRBJ2-3,TRBV12-3/TRBV12-4,many,.,TGTGCCAGCAGCCAAAGACAGGCAGATACGCAGTATTTT,CASSQRQADTQYF
TRBJ2-2,TRBV2,few,.,TGTGCCAGCAGTTGGAGCGGGGAGCTGTTTTTT,CASSWSGELFF
TRBJ2-7,TRBV7-9,many,.,TGTGCCAGCAGCTTCCGGTCCTACGAGCAGTACTTC,CASSFRSYEQYF
TRBJ2-7,TRBV19,.,.,TGTGCCAGTAGTAAGAGACAGACCTACGAGCAGTACTTC,CASSKRQTYEQYF
TRBJ1-6,TRBV7-8,many,TRBD1,TGTGCCAGCAGCTTTCTTAGGGCGGGACAGGACGGGTATAATTCACCCCTCCACTTT,CASSFLRAGQDGYNSPLHF